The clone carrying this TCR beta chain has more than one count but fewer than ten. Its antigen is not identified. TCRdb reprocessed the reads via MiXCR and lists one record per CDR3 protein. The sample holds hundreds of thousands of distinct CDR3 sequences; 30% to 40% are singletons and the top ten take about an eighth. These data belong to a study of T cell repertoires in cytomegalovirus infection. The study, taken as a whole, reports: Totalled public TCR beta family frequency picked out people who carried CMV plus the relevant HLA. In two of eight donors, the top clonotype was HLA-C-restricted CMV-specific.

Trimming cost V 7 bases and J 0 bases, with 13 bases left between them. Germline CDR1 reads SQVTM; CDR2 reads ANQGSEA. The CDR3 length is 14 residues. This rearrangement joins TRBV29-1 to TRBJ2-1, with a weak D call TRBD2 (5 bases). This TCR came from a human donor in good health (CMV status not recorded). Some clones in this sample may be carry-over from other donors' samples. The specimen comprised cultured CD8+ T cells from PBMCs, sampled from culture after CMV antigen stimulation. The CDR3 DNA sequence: TGCAGCGCCGAGACGGGGAGCTCCTACAATGAGCAGTTCTTC. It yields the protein CSAETGSSYNEQFF.